This T cell receptor (beta chain) originates from a study of Ad26.COV2.S vaccination and SARS-CoV-2 variants. Study observations and caveats: People given the vaccine had a wider spike-specific TCR breadth than placebo recipients did.

The method was immunoSEQ multiplex PCR; TCRdb's version includes in-frame clones alone and lacks a portion of them. The sample comprises hundreds of thousands of clones, 70% to 90% of which are singletons, and about 1.5% rests with the top ten. Of note for this clone: Its cognate antigen is unknown.

The CDR3 extends over 15 amino acids. Trimming took off 1 base at V and 1 base at J, with 10 bases between the two ends. CDR1 is LNHDA and CDR2 is SQIVND in the germline V gene (reference sequence). The treatment denotes: approximately 18 received Ad26.COV2.S at low or high dose, single or two shots; several received placebo; per-sample allocation not given. Day 63 after the first vaccine or placebo injection was the time point for sampling. In Boston, the donor was an adult between 18-55 years of age. The TCR comes from a person aged 18-65 years who received the Ad26.COV2.S COVID-19 vaccine or a placebo. The rearrangement joins TRBV19 to TRBJ1-1; TRBD1 is a possible D gene (5 bases). The sample consisted of peripheral blood, taken in a trial of Ad26.COV2.S vaccine versus placebo. CDR3 region: CASSIATVPNTEAFF. Here the CDR3 DNA reads TGTGCCAGTAGTATAGCGACAGTCCCGAACACTGAAGCTTTCTTT.